The 3 T cell receptor beta chains below come from one sample, sequenced in a study of OX40 agonist ivuxolimab in advanced cancers. Sequenced by immunoSEQ multiplex PCR; TCRdb stores in-frame clones only, minus some. The repertoire consists of 94,000 or so clones, with less than 90% occurring once and the leading ten covering roughly 1.1%. Sequences were derived from CD4+ or CD8+ T cells sorted from blood, sampled in a trial of the OX40 agonist ivuxolimab. These receptors originate from an adult with an advanced solid tumor such as melanoma, head and neck, liver or kidney cancer.

The chain employs TRBV28 and TRBJ2-3; 8 nucleotides align to TRBD2. Losses at the gene ends were 10 bases for V and 2 bases for J; bases not matched to a gene: 2. CDR1 is MDHEN and CDR2 is SYDVKM in the germline V gene. CDR3 length equals 12 residues. The CDR3 DNA reads as TGTGCCACGGGGGGGAACACAGATACGCAGTATTTT. Translated, it gives CATGGNTDTQYF. Based on the CDR3 plus reference TRBV28 and TRBJ2-3, the full variable domain is DVKVTQSSRYLVKRTGEKVFLECVQDMDHENMFWYRQDPGLGLRLIYFSYDVKMKEKGDIPEGYSVSREKKERFSLILESASTNQTSMYLCATGGNTDTQYFGPGTRLTVL.

This chain uses TRBV10-3 with TRBJ1-2, with D possibly TRBD1 on 5 matching bases. The V gene lost 2 bases and the J gene lost 10 bases, with 23 bases spanning the gap. The CDR3 spans 16 residues. Germline V CDR1 and CDR2: ENHRY, SYGVKD. The CDR3 sequence is CAISEVLRGRVPIYTF. The CDR3 DNA reads TGTGCCATCAGTGAGGTACTTCGCGGCAGGGTGCCTATCTACACCTTC.

V gene TRBV2 combines with J gene TRBJ1-3; TRBD1 might be the D (6 bases). This CDR3 has 15 residues. Per germline, CDR1 SNHLY and CDR2 FYNNEI. V was clipped by 6 bases and J by 4 bases, with 16 bases between them. CDR3 sequence reads: CASRSAGVKGNTIYF. CDR3 DNA sequence: TGTGCCAGCAGGTCGGCAGGGGTAAAAGGAAACACCATATATTTT.